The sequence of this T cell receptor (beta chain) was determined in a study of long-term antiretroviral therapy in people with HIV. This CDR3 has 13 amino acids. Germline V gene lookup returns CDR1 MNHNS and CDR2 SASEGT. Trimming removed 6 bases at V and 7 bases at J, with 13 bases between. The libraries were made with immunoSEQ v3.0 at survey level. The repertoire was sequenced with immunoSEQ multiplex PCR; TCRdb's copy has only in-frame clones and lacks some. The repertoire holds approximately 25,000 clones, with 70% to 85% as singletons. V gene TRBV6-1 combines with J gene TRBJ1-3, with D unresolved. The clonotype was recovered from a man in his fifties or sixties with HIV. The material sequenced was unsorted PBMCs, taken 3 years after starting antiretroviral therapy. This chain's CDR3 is CASRLGPDNTIYF. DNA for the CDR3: TGTGCCAGCAGACTAGGACCCGACAACACCATATATTTT.